This TCR beta chain is from a study of blood T cell repertoires in COVID-19. Study as a whole: The cDNA or gDNA used as material had been derived from T cells, B-cell-depleted T cells, or PBMCs.

Germline V CDR1 and CDR2: MDHEN, SYDVKM. V dropped 3 bases and J dropped 4 bases, with 12 bases sitting between them. The CDR3 is made up of 14 amino acids. Libraries were prepared by immunoSEQ multiplex PCR; TCRdb keeps only in-frame clonotypes and omits some of them. The table shows just over 150,000 clones, with approximately 80% occurring only once. Enrollment of patients from Seattle took place during active infection, with longitudinal follow-up. The sequence was collected from a woman between 35 and 50 years old with COVID-19, enrolled during active disease. The chain recombines TRBV28 with TRBJ1-2; possibly TRBD1 for D (5 bases). The sequenced material came from peripheral blood. CDR3 DNA sequence: TGTGCCAGCAGTTTCGCGGGACCGACCTATGGCTACACCTTC. Its protein is CASSFAGPTYGYTF.